The 24 T cell receptor beta chains given below trace back to one sample, sequenced in a study of radiotherapy plus CTLA-4 blockade in lung cancer. Only in-frame clones appear in the TCRdb table, and some are missing; sequencing was by immunoSEQ multiplex PCR. In the table there are around 130,000 clones, about 87% of which are singletons. The starting material was peripheral blood, obtained from a patient treated with radiotherapy plus ipilimumab. These receptors originate from a human donor with non-small cell lung cancer that progressed on radiotherapy plus ipilimumab.

With regard to this clone: A read error may account for a junction end that differs from germline. This chain uses TRBV19 with TRBJ2-7; D possibly uses TRBD1 or TRBD2 (5 bases each). This CDR3 is 14 amino acids long. Germline loops: CDR1 LNHDA, CDR2 SQIVND (reference sequence). The chain's CDR3 is CASSPGTSLYGQYF. CDR3 coding DNA: TGTGCCAGTAGTCCCGGGACCTCGCTCTACGGGCAGTACTTC.

With regard to this clone: The same CDR3 arises from other DNA sequences in this sample as well. This sequence joins TRBV18 and TRBJ1-1, with D unclear. Germline CDR1 and CDR2: KGHSH and LQKENI. The CDR3 spans 12 residues. V was cut by 1 base and J by 3 bases, with 3 bases left in between. The CDR3 nucleotides are TGTGCCAGCTCACCACAACACACTGAAGCTTTCTTT. Residues: CASSPQHTEAFF.

The V gene is TRBV4-1, the J gene TRBJ2-3, with D maybe TRBD1 (5 bases). The germline V gene has CDR1 MGHRA and CDR2 YSYEKL. The CDR3 runs 17 residues. V lost 4 bases and J lost 4, with 21 bases in between. CDR3 sequence (DNA): TGCGCCAGCAGCCCCCAGACTCAGGGTTTTAGCCCAGATACGCAGTATTTT. Translation: CASSPQTQGFSPDTQYF.

This clone came up a few times. This rearrangement joins TRBV11-3 to TRBJ1-1; 8 bases map to TRBD1. V was clipped by 5 bases and J by 5 bases; unmatched bases: 4. Germline CDR1 reads SGHNT; CDR2 reads YENEEA. This CDR3 has 13 residues. The CDR3 sequence: CASSLRQGTEAFF. CDR3 in DNA: TGTGCCAGCAGCCTGCGACAGGGGACTGAAGCTTTCTTT.

The J gene is TRBJ2-7, the V gene TRBV19; 10 bases match TRBD1. The length of the CDR3 is 15 residues. With V trimmed by 3 bases and J by 6 bases, 8 bases remained unmatched. The germline gives CDR1 LNHDA, CDR2 SQIVND (reference sequence). CDR3 protein: CASSISMGQGLEQYF. The CDR3 DNA sequence: TGTGCCAGTAGTATTTCGATGGGACAGGGGCTCGAGCAGTACTTC.

This CDR3 reads CASSYEGGIGTDTQYF. CDR3 in DNA: TGTGCCAGCAGTTACGAGGGAGGGATCGGCACAGATACGCAGTATTTT. The chain recombines TRBV6-5 with TRBJ2-3; 7 bases match TRBD2. The germline CDR1 and CDR2 sequences are MNHEY and SVGAGI. J lost 1 base, V lost 2 bases, and 6 bases had no gene match. This CDR3 region has 16 residues.

The CDR3 reads CASSYPAGGIDQYF. For the CDR3, the DNA is TGTGCCAGCAGTTACCCGGCGGGAGGGATTGATCAGTACTTC. The V and J genes are TRBV6-6 and TRBJ2-7; 9 bases fit TRBD2. The CDR3 contains 14 residues. The germline CDR1 and CDR2 sequences are MNHNY and SVGAGI (reference sequence). V lost 2 bases and J lost 10; bases outside the gene matches: 9.

The chain is built from TRBV4-1 and TRBJ1-4; weak D call: TRBD1 (5 bases). The CDR3 totals 14 residues. Trimming took 7 bases from V and 5 from J, leaving 14 bases between them. Germline CDR1 is MGHRA and CDR2 is YSYEKL. The CDR3 loop reads CASKLTAGNEKLFF. DNA for the CDR3: TGCGCCAGCAAACTGACAGCGGGCAATGAAAAACTGTTTTTT.

The chain has TRBV2 and TRBJ2-3, with no clear D. CDR1 is SNHLY and CDR2 is FYNNEI in the germline V gene. The V end lost 6 bases, the J end lost 1 base, and 14 bases lay between the germline ends. CDR3 size: 15 residues. The CDR3 loop is CASSPTGVGTDTQYF. The CDR3 DNA reads TGTGCCAGCAGCCCTACTGGGGTAGGCACAGATACGCAGTATTTT.

The V call is TRBV5-8, the J call TRBJ2-2, with 9 bases aligning to TRBD1. CDR1 and CDR2 from the germline V gene are SGHTS and YDEGEE. CDR3 length equals 15 residues. J gave up 5 bases and V 4 bases, and 6 bases lay outside the gene matches. The CDR3 sequence: CASSPLDRGTGELFF. The CDR3 nucleotides are TGTGCCAGCAGCCCTCTGGACAGGGGAACCGGGGAGCTGTTTTTT.

This sequence joins TRBV29-1 and TRBJ2-7; D possibly corresponds to TRBD1 (7 bases). V lost 7 bases and J 0 bases, leaving 13 bases between the germline ends. This CDR3 is 13 amino acids long. Per germline, CDR1 SQVTM and CDR2 ANQGSEA. The CDR3 DNA sequence: TGCAGCGCCCGACAGGGACTCTCCTACGAGCAGTACTTC. Its translation: CSARQGLSYEQYF.

The V gene is TRBV6-5, the J gene TRBJ1-1; perhaps TRBD1 as D (5 bases). The CDR3 is 14 amino acids. The germline V and J ends were trimmed by 4 bases and 1 base, with 10 bases remaining between them. Germline V gene data show CDR1 as MNHEY and CDR2 as SVGAGI. CDR3 DNA sequence: TGTGCCAGCAGTTTCCAGGGTAAGAACACTGAAGCTTTCTTT. This encodes CASSFQGKNTEAFF.

The chain is built from TRBV27 and TRBJ2-6; D uncertain. V was clipped by 8 bases and J by 0 bases, with 5 bases between them. This CDR3 contains 13 residues. Germline V gene sequence: CDR1 MNHEY, CDR2 SMNVEV (reference sequence). Here the CDR3 DNA reads TGTGCCAGCCAAGGCTCTGGGGCCAACGTCCTGACTTTC. Protein: CASQGSGANVLTF.

The chain couples TRBV19 to TRBJ1-5, with TRBD1 matching 7 bases. This CDR3 contains 14 residues. Germline assignment: CDR1 LNHDA and CDR2 SQIVND (reference sequence). With V trimmed by 3 bases and J by 5 bases, 4 bases remained unmatched. The CDR3 loop reads CASSIGTGDQPQHF. CDR3 bases: TGTGCCAGTAGTATCGGCACAGGGGATCAGCCCCAGCATTTT.

This clone was observed a handful of times. The chain is built from TRBV6-5 and TRBJ1-2, with 10 positions matching TRBD1. This CDR3 is 14 amino acids long. With 6 bases clipped from V and 6 bases from J, the junction kept 7 bases outside the gene matches. Germline loops: CDR1 MNHEY, CDR2 SVGAGI. The CDR3 bases are TGTGCCAGCAGCCATGGACAGGGGGATAATGGCTACACCTTC. It specifies CASSHGQGDNGYTF.

This chain joins TRBV9 and TRBJ2-5; D is possibly TRBD1 (5 bases). This CDR3 contains 13 residues. Looked up from germline, CDR1 is SGDLS and CDR2 is YYNGEE. The germline V and J ends were trimmed by 0 bases and 4 bases, with 7 bases remaining between them. CDR3 coding DNA: TGTGCCAGCAGCGTAGAGGGGCCAGAGACCCAGTACTTC. Protein sequence: CASSVEGPETQYF.

This sequence joins TRBV18 and TRBJ2-1, with TRBD2 identical over 10 bases. CDR3 length equals 15 residues. The ends lost 3 bases at V and 7 bases at J; junction bases unmatched: 6. CDR1 is KGHSH and CDR2 is LQKENI in the germline V gene. The CDR3 region is CASSPLLAGVNEQFF. Written as DNA, the CDR3 is TGTGCCAGCTCACCCCTGCTAGCGGGAGTGAATGAGCAGTTCTTC.

The chain joins TRBV29-1 to TRBJ2-1; no clear D. V was cut by 2 bases and J by 0 bases, with 8 bases left in between. CDR3 size: 14 residues. CDR1 and CDR2 from the germline V gene are SQVTM and ANQGSEA. Here the CDR3 reads CSVESLSSYNEQFF. As DNA, the CDR3 is TGCAGCGTTGAATCCCTAAGCTCCTACAATGAGCAGTTCTTC.

V usage is TRBV6-5 and J usage is TRBJ2-1; 8 nucleotides line up with TRBD2. Germline V CDR1 and CDR2: MNHEY, SVGAGI. The CDR3 is made up of 15 amino acids. Trimming cost V 2 bases and J 6 bases; bases outside gene matches: 6. The CDR3 DNA sequence: TGTGCCAGCAGTTACCTGGCGGGAGGATTCAATGAGCAGTTCTTC. This translates into CASSYLAGGFNEQFF.

The rearrangement joins TRBV2 to TRBJ2-5, with a weak D call TRBD2 (5 bases). The assigned J gene may be wrong: the sequence end matches TRBJ2-7 better. Germline assignment: CDR1 SNHLY and CDR2 FYNNEI. The CDR3 covers 17 residues. Written as DNA, the CDR3 is TGTGCCAGCAGTGAGGCCTACGCCGGGAAAAGGGAAGGCGAGCAGTACTTC. Encoded protein: CASSEAYAGKREGEQYF.

The chain combines TRBV10-3 with TRBJ1-1, with D hard to call. Trimming removed 4 bases at V and 1 base at J, with 13 bases between. Germline CDR1 ENHRY, CDR2 SYGVKD. The CDR3 is 15 residues long. Here the CDR3 DNA reads TGTGCCATCAGTGGTAAGGGTTTACGGAACACTGAAGCTTTCTTT. This codes for CAISGKGLRNTEAFF.

This chain joins TRBV4-1 and TRBJ2-7, with 8 bases aligning to TRBD2. The CDR3 spans 18 residues. Germline values: CDR1 MGHRA, CDR2 YSYEKL. V lost 0 bases to trimming and J lost 5 bases; unmatched junction nucleotides: 15. The CDR3 here is CASSQDFGGAGGTDEQYF. The CDR3 DNA follows: TGCGCCAGCAGCCAAGATTTCGGGGGTGCGGGAGGAACCGACGAGCAGTACTTC.

For the CDR3, the DNA is TGTGCCAGCAGCTTAGGGGCAGGTTTGAATGAGCAGTTCTTC. Residues: CASSLGAGLNEQFF. The chain joins TRBV11-3 to TRBJ2-1; D is undetermined. The V and J ends lost 1 base and 7 bases respectively, with 11 bases between them. The CDR3 consists of 14 residues. Germline V CDR1 and CDR2: SGHNT, YENEEA.

CDR3 nucleotides: TGTGCCTCGGACCCTTACACCTTC. As protein: CASDPYTF. This chain uses TRBV30 with TRBJ1-2; D remains ambiguous. The germline CDR1 and CDR2 sequences are GTSNPN and SVGIG (reference sequence). There are 8 residues in the CDR3. Trimming took off 7 bases at V and 11 bases at J, with 8 bases between the two ends.